Presented here are 28 T cell receptor beta chains from one specimen sequenced in a study of T cell responses to AZD1222 COVID-19 vaccine. Libraries were prepared by immunoSEQ multiplex PCR; TCRdb keeps only in-frame clonotypes and omits some of them. The sample holds roughly 150,000 clones, 75% to 95% seen once. Material: peripheral blood, obtained on day 0 of AZD1222 vaccination. All receptors derive from an adult in good health.

The J gene is TRBJ2-2, the V gene TRBV21-1; TRBD1 is taken as the D call from the table, unchecked against the DNA. TRBV21-1 is noted as a pseudogene. The CDR3 has 17 residues. The CDR3 coding sequence is TGTGCCAGCAGCAAAGCGAATGGGACAGGGGTTACCGGGGAGCTGTTTTTT. This encodes CASSKANGTGVTGELFF.

The CDR3: CASSQDGTGQPYEQYF. CDR3 DNA: TGCGCCAGCAGCCAAGATGGGACAGGGCAACCCTACGAGCAGTACTTC. The V and J genes are TRBV4-1 and TRBJ2-7; TRBD1 matches at 9 bases. V lost 0 bases and J lost 2; bases outside the gene matches: 5. CDR3 size: 16 residues. CDR1 is MGHRA, CDR2 YSYEKL, per germline.

The V and J genes are TRBV19 and TRBJ1-4; the D is unclear. Between the trimmed V and J ends, which lost 2 bases and 8 bases, there was a span of 9 bases. The CDR3 is made up of 13 amino acids. In germline, CDR1 is LNHDA, CDR2 SQIVND (reference sequence). The CDR3 nucleotides are TGTGCCAGTAGTATAAGGGTTTGGGAAAAACTGTTTTTT. This gives the protein CASSIRVWEKLFF.

V gene TRBV27 combines with J gene TRBJ1-2; possibly TRBD1 for D (5 bases). The CDR3 contains 13 residues. The V end lost 5 bases, the J end lost 2 bases, and 9 bases lay between the germline ends. The V gene's germline CDR1 is MNHEY and CDR2 SMNVEV (reference sequence). The CDR3 DNA sequence: TGTGCCAGCAGTCCGGGGCACAACTATGGCTACACCTTC. It specifies CASSPGHNYGYTF.

The chain couples TRBV5-6 to TRBJ2-3; no firm D call. Trimming stripped 2 bases from V and 3 bases from J, with 1 base between. This CDR3 comprises 11 residues. Germline V gene sequence: CDR1 SGHDT, CDR2 YYEEEE. CDR3 coding DNA: TGTGCCAGCAGCTTAACAGATACGCAGTATTTT. Amino acid sequence: CASSLTDTQYF.

This chain joins TRBV6-5 and TRBJ1-1; D is possibly TRBD1 (6 bases). Per the germline V gene, CDR1 is MNHEY and CDR2 is SVGAGI. V lost 6 bases to trimming and J lost 1 base, with 12 bases between them. The CDR3 has 14 residues. This chain's CDR3 is CASRPTTGNTEAFF. CDR3 coding DNA: TGTGCCAGCAGACCAACGACAGGGAACACTGAAGCTTTCTTT.

The gene calls are TRBV28 and TRBJ1-1; tentatively, D is TRBD1 (6 bases). Trimming pared 4 bases from V and 4 bases from J, leaving 16 bases between. From germline, CDR1 is MDHEN and CDR2 SYDVKM. This CDR3 is 15 amino acids long. CDR3 residues: CASSSWGGAGTEAFF. CDR3 coding DNA: TGTGCCAGCAGTTCTTGGGGGGGGGCTGGCACTGAAGCTTTCTTT.

The V call is TRBV30, the J call TRBJ1-3; TRBD1 is a possible D gene (6 bases). Trimming stripped 4 bases from V and 6 bases from J, with 10 bases between. Germline CDR1 and CDR2: GTSNPN and SVGIG (reference sequence). This CDR3 is 12 amino acids long. The CDR3 bases are TGTGCCTGGACTACAGGGTCAAACACCATATATTTT. It yields the protein CAWTTGSNTIYF.

This chain joins TRBV18 and TRBJ1-2; D is unresolved. Germline V lookup: CDR1 KGHSH, CDR2 LQKENI. The CDR3 runs 16 residues. Between the trimmed V and J ends, which lost 2 bases and 4 bases, there was a span of 17 bases. CDR3 residues: CASSPREETSGYGYTF. The CDR3 DNA reads as TGTGCCAGCTCACCAAGGGAGGAGACTTCTGGCTATGGCTACACCTTC. The entire variable domain, with the rest obtained from reference TRBV18 and TRBJ1-2, is as follows: NAGVMQNPRHLVRRRGQEARLRCSPMKGHSHVYWYRQLPEEGLKFMVYLQKENIIDESGMPKERFSAEFPKEGPSILRIQQVVRGDSAAYFCASSPREETSGYGYTFGSGTRLTVV.

The chain has TRBV6-5 and TRBJ2-1, with a possible D match to TRBD2 (5 bases). Trimming removed 6 bases at V and 0 bases at J, with 12 bases between. The CDR3 is made up of 15 amino acids. The germline gives CDR1 MNHEY, CDR2 SVGAGI. CDR3 bases: TGTGCCAGCAGCCCCGTAGCGAGCTCCTACAATGAGCAGTTCTTC. This translates into CASSPVASSYNEQFF.

This clone was seen a single time. The chain joins TRBV4-1 to TRBJ2-3; no reliable D call. V lost 3 bases, J lost 0 bases, and 13 bases lay in between. CDR1 is MGHRA, CDR2 YSYEKL, per germline. The CDR3 totals 16 residues. CDR3 coding DNA: TGCGCCAGCAGCCAGTCCGGCAGTGCTAGCACAGATACGCAGTATTTT. It translates to CASSQSGSASTDTQYF.

The V call is TRBV19, the J call TRBJ1-5; D perhaps matches TRBD1 (5 bases). V lost 4 bases and J lost 7, with 17 bases in between. The V gene's germline CDR1 is LNHDA and CDR2 SQIVND (reference sequence). The CDR3 totals 15 residues. CDR3 protein: CASSTSRGRGQPQHF. For the CDR3, the DNA is TGTGCCAGTAGTACCAGTAGGGGACGGGGACAGCCCCAGCATTTT.

The chain joins TRBV11-3 to TRBJ2-4; 13 positions match TRBD2. J lost 2 bases, V lost 1 base, and 8 bases had no gene match. The CDR3 contains 19 residues. CDR1 and CDR2 from the germline V gene are SGHNT and YENEEA. CDR3 sequence reads: CASSLVGTSGTHTKNIQYF. DNA for the CDR3: TGTGCCAGCAGCTTAGTAGGGACTAGCGGGACTCACACCAAAAACATTCAGTACTTC.

The gene calls are TRBV23-1 and TRBJ2-1; D unresolved. TRBV23-1 is flagged as an ORF with uncertain function. The CDR3 loop spans 13 amino acids. The V end lost 6 bases, the J end lost 3 bases, and 9 bases lay between the germline ends. The chain's CDR3 is CASSRFDYNEQFF. The CDR3 DNA is TGCGCCAGCAGCCGATTTGACTACAATGAGCAGTTCTTC.

The chain links TRBV6-5 to TRBJ2-2; 11 bases match TRBD1. There are 14 residues in the CDR3. Germline trimming cut 7 bases from V and 7 bases from J; bases unmatched to any gene: 5. Germline CDR1 MNHEY, CDR2 SVGAGI. CDR3 sequence: CASTRTGGGGELFF. The DNA for the CDR3 is TGTGCCAGCACCCGGACAGGGGGCGGCGGGGAGCTGTTTTTT.

V and J are TRBV28 and TRBJ2-3; D might be TRBD2 (6 bases). CDR3 length equals 15 residues. Germline lookup yields CDR1 MDHEN and CDR2 SYDVKM. Trimming removed 8 bases at V and 0 bases at J, with 15 bases between. CDR3 residues: CASASWGVSTDTQYF. CDR3 DNA: TGTGCCAGCGCCTCATGGGGGGTCAGCACAGATACGCAGTATTTT.

This clone has a single count. The genes are TRBV24-1 and TRBJ1-5; the D is unclear. Trimming pared 0 bases from V and 3 bases from J, leaving 2 bases between. The CDR3 is 13 amino acids. Germline V lookup: CDR1 KGHDR, CDR2 SFDVKD. CDR3: CATSDLPNQPQHF. The CDR3 DNA reads as TGTGCCACCAGTGATTTGCCCAATCAGCCCCAGCATTTT.

The V gene is TRBV11-2, the J gene TRBJ2-7, with TRBD1 matching 8 bases. CDR3 length: 16 amino acids. Unmatched junction bases numbered 13, after V lost 5 bases and J lost 4 bases. Germline loops: CDR1 SGHAT, CDR2 FQNNGV. The CDR3 sequence is CASSGQGASLWYEQYF. Written as DNA, the CDR3 is TGTGCCAGCAGCGGGCAGGGGGCGAGTCTATGGTACGAGCAGTACTTC. The full variable domain, its missing parts supplied by reference TRBV11-2 and TRBJ2-7, is EAGVAQSPRYKIIEKRQSVAFWCNPISGHATLYWYQQILGQGPKLLIQFQNNGVVDDSQLPKDRFSAERLKGVDSTLKIQPAKLEDSAVYLCASSGQGASLWYEQYFGPGTRLTVT.

This chain connects TRBV27 to TRBJ1-1, with a weak D call TRBD1 (6 bases). The germline V and J ends were trimmed by 1 base and 0 bases, with 9 bases remaining between them. Germline V lookup: CDR1 MNHEY, CDR2 SMNVEV (reference sequence). The CDR3 extends over 15 amino acids. In nucleotides, the CDR3 is TGTGCCAGCAGTTTATATCGGGACATGAACACTGAAGCTTTCTTT. This encodes CASSLYRDMNTEAFF.

The rearrangement links TRBV12-3 or TRBV12-4 to TRBJ2-3, with D unclear. The CDR3 loop spans 13 amino acids. The V end lost 1 base, the J end lost 2 bases, and 4 bases lay between the germline ends. The CDR3 DNA reads as TGTGCCAGCAGTTTAGGCTTCACAGATACGCAGTATTTT. It codes for CASSLGFTDTQYF.

The chain links TRBV10-1 to TRBJ2-1; D is ambiguous. CDR1 is WNHNN, CDR2 SYGVQD, per germline (reference sequence). V was trimmed by 7 bases and J by 2 bases, leaving 15 bases between them. The CDR3 loop spans 15 amino acids. CDR3 DNA sequence: TGCGCCAGCAACGTGGACCCAACCGCCTACAATGAGCAGTTCTTC. Amino acids: CASNVDPTAYNEQFF.

This chain links TRBV4-1 with TRBJ2-7, with TRBD2 matching over 9 bases. Losses at the gene ends were 2 bases for V and 1 base for J; bases not matched to a gene: 6. The CDR3 loop spans 16 amino acids. In germline, CDR1 is MGHRA, CDR2 YSYEKL. The CDR3 spells CASSQPLAGRSYEQYF. The CDR3 DNA sequence: TGCGCCAGCAGCCAACCACTAGCGGGCCGATCCTACGAGCAGTACTTC.

The chain uses TRBV28 and TRBJ1-5; TRBD1 aligns across 8 bases. Trimming cost V 6 bases and J 2 bases; bases outside gene matches: 3. This CDR3 has 14 residues. The germline CDR1 and CDR2 sequences are MDHEN and SYDVKM. The DNA for the CDR3 is TGTGCCAGCAGACAACAGGGGGGCAATCAGCCCCAGCATTTT. It encodes CASRQQGGNQPQHF. Combining the CDR3 with reference TRBV28 and TRBJ1-5 gives the whole variable domain DVKVTQSSRYLVKRTGEKVFLECVQDMDHENMFWYRQDPGLGLRLIYFSYDVKMKEKGDIPEGYSVSREKKERFSLILESASTNQTSMYLCASRQQGGNQPQHFGDGTRLSIL.

The V gene is TRBV27, the J gene TRBJ2-5; 10 bases map to TRBD1. The CDR3 has 15 amino acids. Germline V gene sequence: CDR1 MNHEY, CDR2 SMNVEV (reference sequence). Trimming cost V 2 bases and J 3 bases; bases outside gene matches: 3. DNA for the CDR3: TGTGCCAGCAGTTTAGGGACAGGGGCTAAAGAGACCCAGTACTTC. Translating gives CASSLGTGAKETQYF.

The chain uses TRBV10-3 and TRBJ2-7; 10 nucleotides align to TRBD2. V gave up 7 bases and J gave up 2 bases; unmatched junction bases: 8. Germline CDR1 ENHRY, CDR2 SYGVKD. This CDR3 region has 15 residues. In DNA, the CDR3 is TGTGCCATCACCGAAGGGGGACTAGCGACCTACGAGCAGTACTTC. It yields the protein CAITEGGLATYEQYF.

The chain employs TRBV7-2 and TRBJ1-5; maybe TRBD1 (6 bases). V lost 5 bases to trimming and J lost 0 bases, with 11 bases between them. The CDR3 spans 15 residues. Per the germline V gene, CDR1 is SGHTA and CDR2 is FQGNSA. The CDR3 protein is CASSAGGASNQPQHF. The CDR3, as DNA: TGTGCCAGCAGCGCTGGGGGGGCTAGCAATCAGCCCCAGCATTTT.

This chain uses TRBV2 with TRBJ2-7, with 8 bases fitting TRBD1. Trimming cost V 8 bases and J 4 bases; bases outside gene matches: 13. This CDR3 has 15 amino acids. Germline lookup yields CDR1 SNHLY and CDR2 FYNNEI. Written as DNA, the CDR3 is TGTGCCAGCTGTTGGGGGGCACAGGGGGGTTACGAGCAGTACTTC. Translated, it gives CASCWGAQGGYEQYF.

V and J are TRBV28 and TRBJ1-5; 7 bases align to TRBD1. The CDR3 is 16 residues long. Germline CDR1 MDHEN, CDR2 SYDVKM. J gave up 6 bases and V 7 bases, and 15 bases lay outside the gene matches. CDR3 sequence reads: CASNPGSRGNTQPQHF. The CDR3 nucleotides read TGTGCCAGCAACCCGGGGAGCAGGGGGAACACTCAGCCCCAGCATTTT.